Shown below are 18 T cell receptor beta chains from a single sample sequenced in a study of long-term antiretroviral therapy in people with HIV. Survey-level immunoSEQ v3.0 assays were run. TCRdb's table, derived via immunoSEQ multiplex PCR, lists solely in-frame clones and lacks some. The sample records some 33,000 clones, roughly 96% being singletons. The sample consisted of unsorted PBMCs, taken around 6.6 years after starting antiretroviral therapy. These receptors came from a man aged 25 to 40 with HIV.

The rearrangement links TRBV29-1 to TRBJ2-7; tentatively, D is TRBD1 (7 bases). Germline-derived CDR1 and CDR2 are SQVTM and ANQGSEA. CDR3 length: 14 amino acids. V was clipped by 3 bases and J by 4 bases, with 16 bases between them. The CDR3 loop reads CSVDGGGGTYEQYF. In nucleotides, the CDR3 is TGCAGCGTTGACGGAGGGGGCGGAACTTACGAGCAGTACTTC.

The table lists this clone with a count of one. The chain links TRBV19 to TRBJ1-1; TRBD1 matches 10 bases. CDR1 LNHDA and CDR2 SQIVND come from the germline V gene (reference sequence). The CDR3 sequence is 16 residues long. J gave up 0 bases and V 4 bases, and 5 bases lay outside the gene matches. The CDR3 loop reads CASSKRTGGMNTEAFF. The DNA for the CDR3 is TGTGCCAGTAGTAAGCGGACAGGGGGAATGAACACTGAAGCTTTCTTT.

The V gene is TRBV19, the J gene TRBJ2-1; 10 positions agree with TRBD1. V was pared by 5 bases and J by 5 bases, with 3 bases of the junction left unmatched. The germline CDR1 and CDR2 sequences are LNHDA and SQIVND (reference sequence). This CDR3 contains 14 residues. CDR3: CASSWDRGNNEQFF. CDR3 nucleotide sequence: TGTGCCAGTAGTTGGGACAGGGGAAACAATGAGCAGTTCTTC.

This chain joins TRBV2 and TRBJ2-2; no clear D. The CDR3 has 13 amino acids. The V gene lost 8 bases and the J gene lost 6 bases, with 13 bases spanning the gap. Per germline, CDR1 SNHLY and CDR2 FYNNEI. This CDR3 reads CASFEPESGELFF. The CDR3 DNA reads as TGTGCCAGCTTCGAACCCGAGTCCGGGGAGCTGTTTTTT.

The rearrangement links TRBV4-1 to TRBJ1-3; D possibly corresponds to TRBD1 (5 bases). The CDR3 length is 14 residues. V was pared by 1 base and J by 2 bases, with 6 bases between. The germline V gene encodes CDR1 MGHRA and CDR2 YSYEKL. CDR3 residues: CASSQGGAGNTIYF. CDR3 nucleotide sequence: TGCGCCAGCAGCCAAGGGGGGGCTGGAAACACCATATATTTT.

V gene TRBV7-2 combines with J gene TRBJ2-5; 7 bases are a match to TRBD1. Germline values: CDR1 SGHTA, CDR2 FQGNSA. J was trimmed by 2 bases and V by 5 bases; bases with no gene match: 8. The length of the CDR3 is 15 residues. The CDR3 DNA reads as TGTGCCAGCAGCCCTTATGGGACAGCTCAAGAGACCCAGTACTTC. Protein product: CASSPYGTAQETQYF.

The chain is built from TRBV6-6 and TRBJ2-3; tentatively, D is TRBD1 or TRBD2 (5 bases each). Germline CDR1 MNHNY, CDR2 SVGAGI (reference sequence). Trimming pared 6 bases from V and 5 bases from J, leaving 18 bases between. The CDR3 is 15 amino acids. The CDR3 sequence: CASRPGRIAVDTQYF. The DNA of the CDR3 is TGTGCCAGCAGACCGGGACGGATCGCGGTAGATACGCAGTATTTT.

The genes are TRBV4-2 and TRBJ2-1, with 8 nucleotides matching TRBD2. Trimming at V came to 1 base and at J to 5 bases, leaving 10 bases not matched to a gene. CDR3 size: 17 residues. CDR1 and CDR2 from the germline V gene are LGHNA and YNFKEQ. In nucleotides, the CDR3 is TGTGCCAGCAGCCAAGTTGCGGGGGGCAATATCGACAATGAGCAGTTCTTC. Amino acids: CASSQVAGGNIDNEQFF.

This clone was picked up one time. The chain links TRBV19 to TRBJ2-7; 7 positions agree with TRBD1. This CDR3 is 14 amino acids long. Germline lookup yields CDR1 LNHDA and CDR2 SQIVND (reference sequence). V dropped 1 base and J dropped 2; count of bases not matched to a gene: 2. The CDR3 DNA reads as TGTGCCAGTAGTATAGCGGGACAGACCTACGAGCAGTACTTC. Translation: CASSIAGQTYEQYF.

This clone has only one observation. The chain couples TRBV7-9 to TRBJ2-7; maybe TRBD2 (6 bases). CDR1 and CDR2 (germline): SEHNR, FQNEAQ (reference sequence). The CDR3 has 15 residues. V was trimmed by 2 bases and J by 2 bases, leaving 13 bases between them. Written as DNA, the CDR3 is TGTGCCAGCAGCTTAAATAGCGGAGCTCCCTACGAGCAGTACTTC. Translation: CASSLNSGAPYEQYF.

The chain joins TRBV6-5 to TRBJ1-5, with TRBD1 identical over 8 bases. Trimming removed 6 bases from V and 7 bases from J; junction bases left unmatched: 8. CDR3 size: 14 residues. CDR1 MNHEY and CDR2 SVGAGI come from the germline V gene. DNA for the CDR3: TGTGCCAGCAGGAGGACAGGGATAGACCAGCCCCAGCATTTT. Protein: CASRRTGIDQPQHF.

The chain employs TRBV13 and TRBJ2-5; 8 bases are shared with TRBD1. After removal of 4 bases from V and 3 bases from J, the junction contained 4 bases not matched to a gene. The CDR3 length is 14 residues. Germline CDR1 is PRHDT and CDR2 is FYEKMQ (reference sequence). CDR3 coding DNA: TGTGCCAGCAGCTCGGCACAGGGGGAAGAGACCCAGTACTTC. This encodes CASSSAQGEETQYF. Together with reference TRBV13 and TRBJ2-5, the CDR3 gives the full variable domain: AAGVIQSPRHLIKEKRETATLKCYPIPRHDTVYWYQQGPGQDPQFLISFYEKMQSDKGSIPDRFSAQQFSDYHSELNMSSLELGDSALYFCASSSAQGEETQYFGPGTRLLVL.

The chain combines TRBV5-1 with TRBJ2-7; D might be TRBD2 (5 bases). The germline V gene has CDR1 SGHRS and CDR2 YFSETQ. Trimming pared 0 bases from V and 5 bases from J, leaving 18 bases between. This CDR3 is 16 amino acids long. CDR3 sequence (DNA): TGCGCCAGCAGCTTGGTGCGAGCGGCCAAGGGCGACGAGCAGTACTTC. This encodes CASSLVRAAKGDEQYF.

The V and J genes are TRBV27 and TRBJ1-1; 7 bases are shared with TRBD1. Germline values: CDR1 MNHEY, CDR2 SMNVEV (reference sequence). V dropped 5 bases and J dropped 3; count of bases not matched to a gene: 6. There are 14 residues in the CDR3. DNA of the CDR3: TGTGCCAGCAGTCCTACAGGGGTCTACACTGAAGCTTTCTTT. Translation gives CASSPTGVYTEAFF.

The genes are TRBV11-2 and TRBJ2-1; D possibly corresponds to TRBD2 (6 bases). The ends were cut back, 5 bases at V and 2 bases at J, with 13 bases in the middle. This CDR3 is built from 15 residues. The germline V gene has CDR1 SGHAT and CDR2 FQNNGV. CDR3 amino acids: CASSRLAGTYNEQFF. CDR3 coding DNA: TGTGCCAGCAGCCGTTTGGCGGGGACCTACAATGAGCAGTTCTTC.

V and J are TRBV9 and TRBJ2-7; 8 bases line up with TRBD1. Germline assignment: CDR1 SGDLS and CDR2 YYNGEE. This CDR3 region has 17 residues. The trim removed 3 bases at V and 5 bases at J, leaving 16 bases unmatched. CDR3: CASSDRDRSERVDEQYF. Written as DNA, the CDR3 is TGTGCCAGCAGCGACCGGGACAGGAGCGAACGGGTGGACGAGCAGTACTTC.

Of note for this clone: Other DNA sequences from this sample encode an identical CDR3 as well. V is TRBV11-2 and J is TRBJ2-2; D unresolved. Germline V lookup: CDR1 SGHAT, CDR2 FQNNGV. There are 14 residues in the CDR3. Trimming stripped 1 base from V and 4 bases from J, with 7 bases between. The CDR3, as DNA: TGTGCCAGCAGCTTAGTCCCGGGCACCGGGGAGCTGTTTTTT. Translation gives CASSLVPGTGELFF.

The J gene is TRBJ2-5, the V gene TRBV6-5; tentatively, D is TRBD2 (6 bases). The V end lost 4 bases, the J end lost 9 bases, and 18 bases lay between the germline ends. The CDR3 is made up of 14 amino acids. Germline CDR1 MNHEY, CDR2 SVGAGI. CDR3 residues: CASSLALKGGAQYF. The DNA for the CDR3 is TGTGCCAGCAGTTTGGCTTTAAAAGGCGGGGCCCAGTACTTC.